These 25 T cell receptor beta chains were all obtained from the same sample, sequenced in a study of T cells in Graves' hyperthyroidism and ophthalmopathy. RNA transcripts provided the source from which TCR beta CDR3 regions were amplified. Primed by the HTBI set, a first-round RT-PCR was run on the TCR CDR3. Each CDR3 protein is one row after TCRdb ran MiXCR on the multiplex PCR reads. The table lists 250,000 to 300,000 distinct CDR3 sequences, about 14% of them singletons, with 10% to 15% in the top ten. Sequencing used blood. These receptors came from a woman aged 40 to 50 with Graves' hyperthyroidism that later progressed to Graves' ophthalmopathy.

This clonotype appeared many times. The rearrangement links TRBV11-2 to TRBJ2-2, with a weak D call TRBD2 (6 bases). Germline V lookup: CDR1 SGHAT, CDR2 FQNNGV. Trimming pared 0 bases from V and 4 bases from J, leaving 18 bases between. The CDR3 is 18 residues long. In nucleotides, the CDR3 is TGTGCCAGCAGCTTAGATCACTCTTGGGACTCCTTCACCGGGGAGCTGTTTTTT. It codes for CASSLDHSWDSFTGELFF.

This clonotype was counted many times. The chain carries TRBV6-1 and TRBJ1-4; possibly TRBD1 for D (6 bases). The ends were cut back, 5 bases at V and 12 bases at J, with 19 bases in the middle. CDR3 length equals 14 residues. CDR1 is MNHNS and CDR2 is SASEGT in the germline V gene. The CDR3 is CASSSRGALMELFF. The CDR3 DNA reads as TGTGCCAGCAGTTCCCGGGGGGCTCTGATGGAACTGTTTTTT.

The J gene is TRBJ1-2, the V gene TRBV3-1, with no clear D. This CDR3 has 16 residues. Trimming took 1 base from V and 4 from J, leaving 16 bases between them. Germline V gives CDR1 LGHDT, CDR2 YNNKEL (reference sequence). The CDR3 DNA reads TGTGCCAGCAGCCAAGGCACAGCGACGAGAACCTATGGCTACACCTTC. It specifies CASSQGTATRTYGYTF.

In this sample, this clonotype turned up many times. The chain recombines TRBV25-1 with TRBJ2-1; TRBD2 matches at 10 bases. This CDR3 has 15 amino acids. Germline V gene data show CDR1 as MGHDK and CDR2 as SYGVNS. V lost 4 bases and J lost 4; bases outside the gene matches: 4. CDR3 protein: CASSVLAGGYNEQFF. In nucleotides, the CDR3 is TGTGCCAGCAGTGTATTAGCGGGAGGTTACAATGAGCAGTTCTTC.

The table lists this clonotype with many counts. The gene calls are TRBV20-1 and TRBJ2-7; TRBD2 aligns across 7 bases. Unmatched junction bases numbered 9, after V lost 3 bases and J lost 7 bases. The CDR3 is made up of 13 amino acids. CDR1 and CDR2 from the germline V gene are DFQATT and SNEGSKA (reference sequence). CDR3 sequence (DNA): TGCAGTGCTAGTTCTAGCGGATACGGAGAGCAGTACTTC. Its protein product is CSASSSGYGEQYF.

This clonotype was seen at least ten times. The chain is built from TRBV19 and TRBJ1-3, with D tentatively TRBD1 (6 bases). This CDR3 has 15 residues. Trimming removed 6 bases from V and 2 bases from J, with 14 bases in between. Per germline, CDR1 LNHDA and CDR2 SQIVND (reference sequence). The CDR3 region is CASSRDRSAGNTIYF. For the CDR3, the DNA is TGTGCCAGTAGCCGTGACAGGTCTGCTGGAAACACCATATATTTT.

The sample holds many counts of this clonotype. The rearrangement links TRBV20-1 to TRBJ2-7, with 7 positions matching TRBD2. CDR1 is DFQATT and CDR2 is SNEGSKA in the germline V gene (reference sequence). The CDR3 extends over 14 amino acids. V lost 6 bases and J lost 0; bases outside the gene matches: 8. The CDR3 DNA reads TGCAGTGCCATCAACGGACTAGTCTCCTACGAGCAGTACTTC. Translating it yields CSAINGLVSYEQYF.

The chain links TRBV3-1 to TRBJ1-3; 8 bases match TRBD1. Germline loops: CDR1 LGHDT, CDR2 YNNKEL (reference sequence). Unmatched junction bases numbered 5, after V lost 5 bases and J lost 2 bases. The CDR3 totals 15 residues. The CDR3 DNA reads TGTGCCAGCAGCTACAGGGGGTTTACTGGAAACACCATATATTTT. Protein sequence: CASSYRGFTGNTIYF.

J is TRBJ2-4 and V is TRBV10-1; TRBD2 aligns across 9 bases. Germline CDR1 and CDR2: WNHNN and SYGVQD (reference sequence). The CDR3 extends over 18 amino acids. Germline trimming cut 2 bases from V and 1 base from J; bases unmatched to any gene: 9. The CDR3 DNA reads as TGCGCCAGCAGTGAGGGGGCTAGCGGGACGTCGGCCAAAAACATTCAGTACTTC. This translates into CASSEGASGTSAKNIQYF.

This clonotype was seen many times. The rearrangement uses TRBV6-1 and TRBJ2-5, with 11 bases lining up with TRBD2. The junction had 6 bases not matched to a gene; V was cut back by 2 bases and J by 1 base. The CDR3 spans 17 residues. Germline CDR1 reads MNHNS; CDR2 reads SASEGT. The CDR3 protein is CASSEPALAGVQETQYF. CDR3 DNA sequence: TGTGCCAGCAGTGAACCCGCACTAGCGGGGGTCCAAGAGACCCAGTACTTC.

This clonotype was recorded many times. This chain links TRBV2 with TRBJ1-1, with D perhaps matching TRBD1 (5 bases). The germline CDR1 and CDR2 sequences are SNHLY and FYNNEI. This CDR3 has 13 amino acids. V gave up 4 bases and J gave up 2 bases, with 8 bases separating them. The DNA for the CDR3 is TGTGCCAGCAGTGCCGACAGTAACACTGAAGCTTTCTTT. Its protein is CASSADSNTEAFF. Together with reference TRBV2 and TRBJ1-1, the CDR3 gives the full variable domain: EPEVTQTPSHQVTQMGQEVILRCVPISNHLYFYWYRQILGQKVEFLVSFYNNEISEKSEIFDDQFSVERPDGSNFTLKIRSTKLEDSAMYFCASSADSNTEAFFGQGTRLTVV.

This clonotype was observed many times. The chain uses TRBV7-8 and TRBJ1-5; possibly TRBD1 for D (5 bases). The CDR3 contains 18 residues. CDR1 is SGHVS and CDR2 is FQNEAQ in the germline V gene. With 8 bases removed from V and 1 base from J, the gap between germline ends came to 24 bases. The CDR3 region has the DNA TGTGCCAGCGGACCCAGGCTCCGAGTAAGGGGCAGCAATCAGCCCCAGCATTTT. This encodes CASGPRLRVRGSNQPQHF. Variable domain in full (rest from reference TRBV7-8 and TRBJ1-5): GAGVSQSPRYKVAKRGQDVALRCDPISGHVSLFWYQQALGQGPEFLTYFQNEAQLDKSGLPSDRFFAERPEGSVSTLKIQRTQQEDSAVYLCASGPRLRVRGSNQPQHFGDGTRLSIL.

This clonotype came up many times. The chain couples TRBV2 to TRBJ2-5; tentatively, D is TRBD1 (6 bases). Trimming pared 4 bases from V and 2 bases from J, leaving 17 bases between. The CDR3 runs to 16 residues. Germline loops: CDR1 SNHLY, CDR2 FYNNEI. The CDR3 bases are TGTGCCAGCAGTGGCAGGGGTGGGGGCCGACAAGAGACCCAGTACTTC. Its protein is CASSGRGGGRQETQYF.

Many counts were recorded for this clonotype. The genes are TRBV28 and TRBJ2-7, with TRBD1 identical over 7 bases. The length of the CDR3 is 15 residues. With 2 bases clipped from V and 5 bases from J, the junction kept 9 bases outside the gene matches. Germline-derived CDR1 and CDR2 are MDHEN and SYDVKM. The CDR3 nucleotides are TGTGCCAGCAGTTTACCTGACAGGGTCCCCCACGAGCAGTACTTC. Translation gives CASSLPDRVPHEQYF.

This clonotype showed up just a few times. The chain has TRBV10-2 and TRBJ1-3, with D possibly matching TRBD1 (5 bases). CDR1 and CDR2 (germline): WSHSY, SAAADI. V was clipped by 4 bases and J by 2 bases, with 6 bases between them. The CDR3 runs 13 residues. This CDR3 reads CASSGQPGNTIYF. As DNA, the CDR3 is TGCGCCAGCAGTGGACAGCCTGGAAACACCATATATTTT.

On this clonotype: The junction departs from germline at one end; a sequencing error may be responsible. Here the CDR3 reads CASSPGTSSCNEQFF. The CDR3 region has the DNA TGTGCCAGCAGCCCCGGGACTTCCTCCTGCAATGAGCAGTTCTTC. The V and J genes are TRBV5-6 and TRBJ2-1; tentative D call: TRBD2 (6 bases). CDR3 length: 15 amino acids. Germline assignment: CDR1 SGHDT and CDR2 YYEEEE.

Many counts were recorded for this clonotype. The rearrangement links TRBV20-1 to TRBJ1-6; possible D gene TRBD1, 5 bases. The CDR3 sequence is 13 residues long. Trimming shortened V by 3 bases and J by 6 bases, and 9 bases separated the two germline ends. Germline lookup yields CDR1 DFQATT and CDR2 SNEGSKA (reference sequence). CDR3 bases: TGCAGTGCTAGCAGGGATGGTAATTCACCCCTCCACTTT. Protein product: CSASRDGNSPLHF.

This clonotype has a count of ten or more. The chain carries TRBV5-6 and TRBJ1-5, with D unclear. CDR1 and CDR2 from the germline V gene are SGHDT and YYEEEE. Trimming shortened V by 0 bases and J by 6 bases, and 7 bases separated the two germline ends. The CDR3 consists of 13 residues. CDR3 loop: CASSLVGSQPQHF. The CDR3 coding sequence is TGTGCCAGCAGCTTGGTGGGGTCTCAGCCCCAGCATTTT.

This clonotype was detected ten times or more. The rearrangement links TRBV28 to TRBJ1-4; the D is unclear. Germline CDR1 is MDHEN and CDR2 is SYDVKM. The CDR3 runs 13 residues. Trimming cost V 2 bases and J 4 bases, with 5 bases left between them. Written as DNA, the CDR3 is TGTGCCAGCAGTTTAATCCATAATGAAAAACTGTTTTTT. Its protein is CASSLIHNEKLFF.

This clonotype showed up many times. This sequence joins TRBV6-1 and TRBJ1-1, with 8 positions matching TRBD1. The V gene end was trimmed by 5 bases and the J gene end by 2 bases; junction bases not matched to a gene: 13. CDR1 is MNHNS and CDR2 is SASEGT in the germline V gene. The CDR3 has 17 residues. This CDR3 is CASSLLTGVRGNTEAFF. The CDR3, as DNA: TGTGCCAGCAGTCTTCTGACAGGGGTTCGGGGCAACACTGAAGCTTTCTTT.

This clonotype was seen many times. V gene TRBV11-2 combines with J gene TRBJ2-1, with TRBD2 identical over 9 bases. The CDR3 length is 17 residues. After removal of 4 bases from V and 4 bases from J, the junction contained 11 bases not matched to a gene. Germline V lookup: CDR1 SGHAT, CDR2 FQNNGV. Here the CDR3 DNA reads TGTGCCAGCAGCTCAATATTGACTAGCGGTTTTTACAATGAGCAGTTCTTC. Encoded protein: CASSSILTSGFYNEQFF.

V is TRBV20-1 and J is TRBJ2-5, with D perhaps given as TRBD1 or TRBD2 (6 bases each). V was clipped by 2 bases and J by 4 bases, with 11 bases between them. Germline CDR1 is DFQATT and CDR2 is SNEGSKA (reference sequence). The CDR3 is made up of 13 amino acids. In DNA form, the CDR3 reads TGCAGTGCTAGATACGAGGGGGGAGAGACCCAGTACTTC. Encoded protein: CSARYEGGETQYF.

CDR3 in amino acids: CASSSARGPPYEQYF. The DNA of the CDR3 is TGTGCCAGCAGCTCCGCCAGGGGGCCTCCCTACGAGCAGTACTTC. The chain uses TRBV11-2 and TRBJ2-7; 8 bases map to TRBD1. Unmatched junction bases numbered 7, after V lost 4 bases and J lost 2 bases. CDR1 and CDR2 (germline): SGHAT, FQNNGV. There are 15 residues in the CDR3.

A note on this clonotype: A much more abundant neighbour one base away suggests this may be a read error. The chain recombines TRBV9 with TRBJ2-7, with a tentative D call TRBD2 (6 bases). Per the germline V gene, CDR1 is SGDLS and CDR2 is YYNGEE. V lost 0 bases to trimming and J lost 0 bases, with 10 bases between them. This CDR3 region has 15 residues. The CDR3 DNA is TGTGCCAGCAGCGTAGGGGCTAGCGTCTCCTACGAGCAGTACTTC. It is translated as CASSVGASVSYEQYF.

This clonotype was observed at least ten times. This chain joins TRBV29-1 and TRBJ2-1; 13 bases are a match to TRBD2. Germline assignment: CDR1 SQVTM and CDR2 ANQGSEA. This CDR3 spans 15 amino acids. Trimming removed 4 bases from V and 8 bases from J; junction bases left unmatched: 8. The CDR3 DNA reads TGCAGCGTTGCGGGGACTAGCGGGATGGGCGATGAGCAGTTCTTC. Its protein is CSVAGTSGMGDEQFF.